This T cell receptor (beta chain) is from a study of T-cell memory formation after mild COVID-19. Findings of the study overall: Contracting clones localized mainly to CM and EM when CD4+ and mainly to EMRA when CD8+. Clones that got smaller from day 15 to 85 had even CD4/CD8, while clones growing later tipped toward CD4+.

After 5'RACE with constant-segment primers, TCR alpha and TCR beta cDNA libraries carrying sample barcodes and UMIs were obtained. TCRdb called the 5' RACE reads again in MiXCR, with one record for every CDR3 protein. The table includes about 390,000 distinct CDR3 sequences, 16% detected once. The germline V gene encodes CDR1 SQVTM and CDR2 ANQGSEA. V dropped 4 bases and J dropped 1 base, with 10 bases sitting between them. The CDR3 extends over 13 amino acids. About this clonotype itself: The antigen is unknown.

Input material: PBMCs or a T cell subset sorted from them (not recorded which). This sequence joins TRBV29-1 and TRBJ1-2; maybe TRBD1 (5 bases). The sequence derives from a man aged 18 to 30 who had mild COVID-19 (a few samples of this study predate the infection). Cell type and time point are not known. The CDR3 DNA follows: TGCAGCGTTGGCCAGACAGTTAACTATGGCTACACCTTC. Translating it yields CSVGQTVNYGYTF.